This TCR beta chain comes out of a study of T cell responses to AZD1222 COVID-19 vaccine. Overall study context: Analyses pooled second doses at about 4 or about 12 weeks.

Clones were read by immunoSEQ multiplex PCR, and TCRdb kept only the in-frame ones, dropping some. The table has over 110,000 clones, 92% seen once. The study's findings and limits: Per reports, nearly half of all spike-specific TCRs target regions that are unmutated in variants. Females outnumbered males among donors, who were mostly white British; clonal diversity was possibly underestimated.

Note on this clone: No antigen is known for it.

J lost 7 bases, V lost 4 bases, and 8 bases had no gene match. This CDR3 has 14 amino acids. Germline CDR1 is SNHLY and CDR2 is FYNNEI. This receptor was obtained from an adult in good health. The chain couples TRBV2 to TRBJ1-1; 8 bases agree with TRBD1. The specimen comprised peripheral blood, sampled on day 0 of AZD1222 vaccination. DNA for the CDR3: TGTGCCAGCAGTGTGCGGCAGGGGGCTAGTGAAGCTTTCTTT. It translates to CASSVRQGASEAFF.